This T cell receptor (beta chain) came from a study of spatial heterogeneity in lung cancer (dated by TCRdb to the late 2010s). Regarding the research as a whole: More beta-chain than alpha-chain transcripts were consistently detected, likely reflecting higher beta-chain transcript abundance. In the raw uncorrected reads, each unique combination of TCR and UMI appeared more than ten times on average. In non-small cell lung cancer, the study quantitatively compared TCR alpha and beta repertoires across several tumor regions, matched nontumor lung, and blood. Nonsynonymous mutation counts, determined by whole-exome sequencing of tumor tissue, were related to features of the TCR repertoire. Both alpha and beta chains were TCR-sequenced in samples taken at surgery, namely 220 tumor regions, 63 to 70 matched nontumor lung samples and about 54 PBMC samples.

This sample's time point label indicates: sample taken at primary tumor resection. For TCR sequencing, whole RNA was extracted from tumor and nontumor lung tissue, or from cryopreserved PBMC samples, and no cell sorting was done. Samples were obtained from roughly 72 patients with early-stage, untreated non-small cell lung cancer from the lung TRACERx cohort. Only patients with enough RNA available from two or more tumor regions were chosen for TCR sequencing. The paper's findings and limits, for the study overall: Confirming at a functional level the hypothesis that regional TCRs recognize regional mutations was considered to require additional single-cell paired TCR alpha and beta sequencing. Ubiquitous expanded tumor TCRs showed up in blood more often at tumor resection than at routine follow-up.

The junction shows trimming of 4 bases on V and 0 bases on J, and the gene matches do not reach 8 bases of it. From its cysteine to its phenylalanine, the CDR3 spans 18 amino acids. The read is trimmed to its CDR3 DNA, 54 bases read in frame from base 1. CDR1 and CDR2 are drawn from the germline V gene: MNHEY, SVGAGI. This clonotype was picked up a small number of times. What this receptor recognizes is not known. No quality values exist for individual bases; no much larger clone is one base distant. The library was built by means of 5' RACE. The run used a NextSeq 500. The TCR library protocol attached a unique molecular identifier to each TCR cDNA molecule to allow correction of PCR and sequencing errors. From the authors' description of their analysis: TCR identification, UMI-based error correction and CDR3 extraction were performed with Decombinator tools. Expanded TCRs were defined as those above a frequency of 2 per 1,000, corresponding to the top 1% of the tumor frequency distribution. Rényi diversity was computed with the R vegan package after subsampling each repertoire 100 times to 5,000 TCRs. CDR3 similarity networks were constructed using string-kernel similarity of amino acid triplets, with links drawn between CDR3s whose pairwise similarity was above 0.82. The public sequencing data were trimmed at Q25 with fastp and processed into clonotypes with MiXCR by TCRdb, which kept only in-frame beta chains. Merged by CDR3 protein, the rows form single entries marked with the most common genes and DNA. The V and J calls come from TCRdb's annotation, not from the publication. Here the sample has roughly 36,000 distinct CDR3 sequences; less than 6% occur a single time. Around a tenth of the sample belongs to the ten largest clones.

The chain employs TRBV6-5 and TRBJ2-6, and TRBD1 aligns with 8 junction nucleotides. Sequenced material: PBMCs, taken at surgery. The source is a male donor with early-stage non-small cell lung cancer. Read as DNA, the sequence is TGTGCCAGCAGTTCCCTGACAGGGGCACGCTCTGGGGCCAACGTCCTGACTTTC. Translated, it gives CASSSLTGARSGANVLTF.